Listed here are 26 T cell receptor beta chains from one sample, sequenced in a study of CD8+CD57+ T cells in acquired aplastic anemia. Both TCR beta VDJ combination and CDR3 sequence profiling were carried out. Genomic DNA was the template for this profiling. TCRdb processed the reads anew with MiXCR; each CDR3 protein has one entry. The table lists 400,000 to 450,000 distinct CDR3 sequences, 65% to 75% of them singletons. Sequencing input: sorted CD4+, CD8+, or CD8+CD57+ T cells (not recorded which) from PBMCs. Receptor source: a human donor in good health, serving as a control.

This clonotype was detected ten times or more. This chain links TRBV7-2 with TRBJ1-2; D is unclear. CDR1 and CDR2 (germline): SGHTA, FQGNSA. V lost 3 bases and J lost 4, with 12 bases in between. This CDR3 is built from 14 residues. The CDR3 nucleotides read TGTGCCAGCAGCTTGTTTTCATTAGCCTATGGCTACACCTTC. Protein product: CASSLFSLAYGYTF.

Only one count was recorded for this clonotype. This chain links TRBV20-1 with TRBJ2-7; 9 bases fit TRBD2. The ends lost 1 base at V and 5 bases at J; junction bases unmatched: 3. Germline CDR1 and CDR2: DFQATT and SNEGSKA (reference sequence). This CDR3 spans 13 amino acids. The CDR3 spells CSARGTSDHEQYF. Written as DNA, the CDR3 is TGCAGTGCTAGAGGGACTAGCGACCACGAGCAGTACTTC.

Written as DNA, the CDR3 is TGTGCCAGCAGCCAAACGAGCTCCTACAATGAGCAGTTCTTC. Amino acid sequence: CASSQTSSYNEQFF. The chain uses TRBV3-1 and TRBJ2-1; no clear D. Germline CDR1 and CDR2: LGHDT and YNNKEL (reference sequence). V dropped 2 bases and J dropped 0 bases, with 5 bases sitting between them. CDR3 length equals 14 residues.

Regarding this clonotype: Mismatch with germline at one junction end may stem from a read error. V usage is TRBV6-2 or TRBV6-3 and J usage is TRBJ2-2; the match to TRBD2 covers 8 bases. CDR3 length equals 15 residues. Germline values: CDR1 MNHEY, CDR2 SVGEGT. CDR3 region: CASTITLARGGELSF. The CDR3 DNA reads TGTGCCAGCACCATCACCCTAGCCCGGGGGGGGGAGCTGTCTTTT.

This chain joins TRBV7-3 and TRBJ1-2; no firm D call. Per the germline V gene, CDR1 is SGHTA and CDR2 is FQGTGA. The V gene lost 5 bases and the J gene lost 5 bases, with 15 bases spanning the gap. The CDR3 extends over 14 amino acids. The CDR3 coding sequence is TGTGCCAGCAGCCGACCCCCCGGTCATTATGGCTACACCTTC. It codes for CASSRPPGHYGYTF.

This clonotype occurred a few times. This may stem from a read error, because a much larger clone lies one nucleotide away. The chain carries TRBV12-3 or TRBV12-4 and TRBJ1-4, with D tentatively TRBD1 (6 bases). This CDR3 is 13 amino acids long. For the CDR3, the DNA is TGTGCCAGCAGTCGGACAGTTAATGAAAAACTGGTTTTT. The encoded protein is CASSRTVNEKLVF.

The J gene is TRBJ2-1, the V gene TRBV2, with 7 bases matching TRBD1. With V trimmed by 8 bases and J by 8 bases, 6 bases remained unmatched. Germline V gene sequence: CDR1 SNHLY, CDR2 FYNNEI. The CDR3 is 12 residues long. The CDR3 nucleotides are TGTGCCAGCTCTCGGACAGGTTATGAGCAGTTCTTC. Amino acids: CASSRTGYEQFF.

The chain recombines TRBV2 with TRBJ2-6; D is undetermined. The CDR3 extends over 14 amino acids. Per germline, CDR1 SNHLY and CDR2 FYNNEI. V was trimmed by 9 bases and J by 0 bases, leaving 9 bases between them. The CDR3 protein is CASHTISGANVLTF. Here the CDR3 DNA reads TGTGCCAGTCACACCATCTCTGGGGCCAACGTCCTGACTTTC.

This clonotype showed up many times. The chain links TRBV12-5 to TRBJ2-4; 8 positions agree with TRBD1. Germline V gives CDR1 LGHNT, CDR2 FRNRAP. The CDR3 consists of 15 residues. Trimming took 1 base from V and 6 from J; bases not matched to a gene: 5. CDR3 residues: CASGLGRGHGNIQYF. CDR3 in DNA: TGTGCTAGTGGTTTGGGCAGGGGGCATGGAAACATTCAGTACTTC.

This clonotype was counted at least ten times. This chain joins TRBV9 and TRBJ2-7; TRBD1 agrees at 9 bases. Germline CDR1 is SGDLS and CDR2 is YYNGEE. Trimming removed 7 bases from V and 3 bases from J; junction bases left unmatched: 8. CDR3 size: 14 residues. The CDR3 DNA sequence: TGTGCCAGCGGAGGTGGGACAGGGTTCTACGAGCAGTACTTC. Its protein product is CASGGGTGFYEQYF.

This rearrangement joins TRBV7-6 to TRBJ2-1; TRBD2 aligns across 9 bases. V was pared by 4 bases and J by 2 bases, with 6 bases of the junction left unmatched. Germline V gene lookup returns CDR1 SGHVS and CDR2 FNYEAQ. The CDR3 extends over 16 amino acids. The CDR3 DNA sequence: TGTGCCAGCAGCTCAACTAGCGGGTCTACCTACAATGAGCAGTTCTTC. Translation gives CASSSTSGSTYNEQFF.

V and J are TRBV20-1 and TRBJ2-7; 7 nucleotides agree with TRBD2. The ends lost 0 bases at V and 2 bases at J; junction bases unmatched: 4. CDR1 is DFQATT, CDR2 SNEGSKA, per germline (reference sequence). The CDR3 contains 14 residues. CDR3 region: CSARDPAGTYEQYF. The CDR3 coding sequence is TGCAGTGCTAGAGATCCAGCGGGAACCTACGAGCAGTACTTC.

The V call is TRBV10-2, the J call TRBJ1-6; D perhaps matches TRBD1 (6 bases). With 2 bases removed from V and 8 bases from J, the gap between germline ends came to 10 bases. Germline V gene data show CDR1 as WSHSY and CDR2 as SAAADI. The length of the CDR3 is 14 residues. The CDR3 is CASSERQGYSPLHF. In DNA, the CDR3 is TGCGCCAGCAGTGAGCGGCAGGGGTATTCACCCCTCCACTTT.

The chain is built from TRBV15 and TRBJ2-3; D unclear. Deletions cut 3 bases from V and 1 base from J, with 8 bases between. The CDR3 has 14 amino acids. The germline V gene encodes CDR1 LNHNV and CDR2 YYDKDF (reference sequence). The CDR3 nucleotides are TGTGCCACCAGCAGGACTGGACGCACAGATACGCAGTATTTT. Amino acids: CATSRTGRTDTQYF.

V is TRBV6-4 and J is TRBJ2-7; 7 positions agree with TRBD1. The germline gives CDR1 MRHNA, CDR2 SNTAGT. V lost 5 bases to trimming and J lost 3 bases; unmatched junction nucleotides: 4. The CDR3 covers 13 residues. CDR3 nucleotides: TGTGCCAGCAGTTCCGGGACAGACTACGAGCAGTACTTC. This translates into CASSSGTDYEQYF.

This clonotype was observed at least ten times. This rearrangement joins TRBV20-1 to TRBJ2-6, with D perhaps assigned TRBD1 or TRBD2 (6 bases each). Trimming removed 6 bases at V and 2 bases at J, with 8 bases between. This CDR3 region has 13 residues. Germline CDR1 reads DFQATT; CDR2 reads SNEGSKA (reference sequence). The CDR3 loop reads CSAGGAGANVLTF. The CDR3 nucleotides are TGCAGTGCCGGGGGCGCTGGGGCCAACGTCCTGACTTTC.

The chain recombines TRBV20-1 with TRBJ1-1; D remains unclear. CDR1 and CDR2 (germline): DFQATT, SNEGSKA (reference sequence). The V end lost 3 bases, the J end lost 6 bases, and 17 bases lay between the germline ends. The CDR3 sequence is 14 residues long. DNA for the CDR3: TGCAGTGCTAGGCCCTGCGCGGGAGGCGCTGAAGCTTTCTTT. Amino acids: CSARPCAGGAEAFF.

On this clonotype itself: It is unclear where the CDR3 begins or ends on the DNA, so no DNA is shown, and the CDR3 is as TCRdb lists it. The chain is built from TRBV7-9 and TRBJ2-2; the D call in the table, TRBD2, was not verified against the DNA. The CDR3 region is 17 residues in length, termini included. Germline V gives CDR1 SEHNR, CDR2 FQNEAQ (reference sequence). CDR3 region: CASSLGQGGPQHFELFF.

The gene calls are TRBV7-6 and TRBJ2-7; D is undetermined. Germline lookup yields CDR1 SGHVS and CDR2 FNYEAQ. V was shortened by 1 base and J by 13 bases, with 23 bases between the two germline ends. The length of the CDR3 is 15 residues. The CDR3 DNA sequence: TGTGCCAGCAGCTTAGACATGCGTAGAGGAGACCCAGTATACTTC. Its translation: CASSLDMRRGDPVYF.

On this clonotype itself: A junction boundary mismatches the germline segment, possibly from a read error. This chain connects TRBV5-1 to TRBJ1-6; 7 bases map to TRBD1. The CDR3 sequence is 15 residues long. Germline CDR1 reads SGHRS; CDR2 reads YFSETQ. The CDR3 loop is CASSHRDRETSPLHF. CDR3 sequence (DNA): TGTGCCAGCAGCCACCGGGACAGAGAGACTTCACCCCTCCACTTT.

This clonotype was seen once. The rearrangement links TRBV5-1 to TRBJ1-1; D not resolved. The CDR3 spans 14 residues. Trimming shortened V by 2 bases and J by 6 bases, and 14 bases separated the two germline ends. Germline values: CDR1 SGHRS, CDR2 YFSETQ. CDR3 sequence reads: CASSFGVESAEAFF. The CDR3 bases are TGCGCCAGCAGCTTCGGGGTGGAGAGCGCTGAAGCTTTCTTT.

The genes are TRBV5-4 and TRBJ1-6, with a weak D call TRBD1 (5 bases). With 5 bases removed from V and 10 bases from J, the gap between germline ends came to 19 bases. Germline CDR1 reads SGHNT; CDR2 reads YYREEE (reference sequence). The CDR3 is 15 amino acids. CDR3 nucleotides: TGTGCCAGCAGTCCCCCCCCGGGGGGGAAATCACCCCTCCACTTT. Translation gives CASSPPPGGKSPLHF.

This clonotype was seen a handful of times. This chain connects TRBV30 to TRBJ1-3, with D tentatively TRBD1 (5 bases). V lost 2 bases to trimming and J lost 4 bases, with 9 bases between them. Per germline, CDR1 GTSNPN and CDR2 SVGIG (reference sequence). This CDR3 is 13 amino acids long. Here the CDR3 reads CAWSWGIGNTIYF. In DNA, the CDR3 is TGTGCCTGGAGTTGGGGGATCGGAAACACCATATATTTT.

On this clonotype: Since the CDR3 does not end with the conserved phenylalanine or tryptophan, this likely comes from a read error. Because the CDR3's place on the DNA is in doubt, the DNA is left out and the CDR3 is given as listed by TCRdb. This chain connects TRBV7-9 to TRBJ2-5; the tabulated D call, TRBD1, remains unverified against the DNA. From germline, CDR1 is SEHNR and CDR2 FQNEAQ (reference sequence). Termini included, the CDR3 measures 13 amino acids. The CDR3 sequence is CASCGAAEETPHY.

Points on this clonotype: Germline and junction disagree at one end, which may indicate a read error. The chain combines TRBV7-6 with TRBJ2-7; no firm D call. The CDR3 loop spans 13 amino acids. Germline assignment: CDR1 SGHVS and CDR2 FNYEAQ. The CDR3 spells CASSLAPEHEQDF. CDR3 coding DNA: TGTGCCAGCAGCTTAGCACCGGAGCACGAGCAAGACTTC.

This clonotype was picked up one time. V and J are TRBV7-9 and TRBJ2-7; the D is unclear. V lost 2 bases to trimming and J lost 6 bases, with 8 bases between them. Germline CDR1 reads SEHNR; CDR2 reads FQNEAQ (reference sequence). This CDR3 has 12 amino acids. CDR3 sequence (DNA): TGTGCCAGCAGCTTAACCACGTCCGAGCAGTACTTC. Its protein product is CASSLTTSEQYF.